These 19 T cell receptor beta chains were sequenced from one sample in a study of shared clonotypes between healthy human individuals. CD8 cells classed as naive were CD45RO-negative and positively selected for CCR7, excluding terminally differentiated effector memory CD45RA+ cells. The protocol was immunoSEQ multiplex PCR, while the TCRdb copy is restricted to in-frame clones and leaves out a portion. The sample shows about 2.1 million clones, about 93% of them seen only once. Sequenced: naive CD8+ T cells from PBMCs. Receptors were obtained from a man in his late teens or twenties in good health. Some clones in this sample may be carry-over from other donors' samples.

The chain joins TRBV6-1 to TRBJ1-4; tentative D call: TRBD1 (5 bases). This CDR3 has 14 amino acids. The germline CDR1 and CDR2 sequences are MNHNS and SASEGT. Deletions cut 7 bases from V and 5 bases from J, with 14 bases between. The CDR3 nucleotides read TGTGCCAGCAACCCTTGGGGCGGAAATGAAAAACTGTTTTTT. It codes for CASNPWGGNEKLFF.

The chain is built from TRBV27 and TRBJ2-5, with 16 bases lining up with TRBD2. The germline V gene has CDR1 MNHEY and CDR2 SMNVEV (reference sequence). The CDR3 covers 21 residues. V lost 2 bases, J lost 4 bases, and 16 bases stayed unmatched. CDR3 protein: CASSLRGVGTSGRAVGETQYF. CDR3 DNA sequence: TGTGCCAGCAGTTTACGCGGTGTTGGGACTAGCGGGAGGGCCGTAGGAGAGACCCAGTACTTC.

This sequence joins TRBV6-1 and TRBJ1-1; D is unresolved. The CDR3 extends over 12 amino acids. Germline V gene lookup returns CDR1 MNHNS and CDR2 SASEGT. Trimming cost V 9 bases and J 6 bases, with 14 bases left between them. CDR3 sequence: CASIARLPEAFF. CDR3 DNA sequence: TGTGCCAGTATAGCTAGATTGCCTGAAGCTTTCTTT.

The CDR3 DNA sequence: TGTGCCAGCCAAATAGCGGGCGAGCAGTACTTC. It codes for CASQIAGEQYF. The V gene is TRBV28, the J gene TRBJ2-7; 7 bases fit TRBD2. V lost 8 bases and J lost 6; bases outside the gene matches: 4. CDR3 length equals 11 residues. Germline lookup yields CDR1 MDHEN and CDR2 SYDVKM. Together with reference TRBV28 and TRBJ2-7, the CDR3 gives the full variable domain: DVKVTQSSRYLVKRTGEKVFLECVQDMDHENMFWYRQDPGLGLRLIYFSYDVKMKEKGDIPEGYSVSREKKERFSLILESASTNQTSMYLCASQIAGEQYFGPGTRLTVT.

The chain links TRBV27 to TRBJ1-5, with unresolved D. The ends were cut back, 2 bases at V and 6 bases at J, with 11 bases in the middle. This CDR3 spans 14 amino acids. The germline gives CDR1 MNHEY, CDR2 SMNVEV (reference sequence). The CDR3 protein is CASSLMVGGQPQHF. DNA for the CDR3: TGTGCCAGCAGTTTAATGGTAGGTGGTCAGCCCCAGCATTTT.

This rearrangement joins TRBV7-9 to TRBJ2-3, with 14 bases that match TRBD2. Per the germline V gene, CDR1 is SEHNR and CDR2 is FQNEAQ (reference sequence). This CDR3 is 18 amino acids long. V trimming: 3 bases; J trimming: 1 base; junction bases outside the gene matches: 6. In DNA form, the CDR3 reads TGTGCCAGCAGCTTGACCGGGACTAGCGGGAGTGGCACAGATACGCAGTATTTT. As protein: CASSLTGTSGSGTDTQYF.

The V and J genes are TRBV19 and TRBJ1-5; D gene unclear. CDR3 length: 15 residues. V was trimmed by 5 bases and J by 1 base, leaving 12 bases between them. Germline values: CDR1 LNHDA, CDR2 SQIVND (reference sequence). The CDR3 DNA follows: TGTGCCAGTAGTTACGTAGGACTGAGCAATCAGCCCCAGCATTTT. This codes for CASSYVGLSNQPQHF.

CDR3 sequence: CASSAWGGEQDTQYF. The DNA of the CDR3 is TGTGCCAGCAGCGCGTGGGGAGGGGAACAAGATACGCAGTATTTT. The chain recombines TRBV9 with TRBJ2-3; TRBD2 agrees at 7 bases. Germline V gene sequence: CDR1 SGDLS, CDR2 YYNGEE. The CDR3 runs 15 residues. With 3 bases clipped from V and 5 bases from J, the junction kept 9 bases outside the gene matches.

The rearrangement links TRBV14 to TRBJ2-7; D gene uncertain. The CDR3 totals 15 residues. V shed 1 base and J shed 1 base, with 11 bases lying between them. Per the germline V gene, CDR1 is SGHDN and CDR2 is FVKESK. The CDR3 here is CASSQAPAGSYEQYF. The CDR3 nucleotides are TGTGCCAGCAGCCAAGCACCAGCTGGGTCCTACGAGCAGTACTTC.

This clone was observed a handful of times. The chain recombines TRBV29-1 with TRBJ1-1; a weak D match, TRBD1 (5 bases). CDR1 and CDR2 from the germline V gene are SQVTM and ANQGSEA. V lost 4 bases to trimming and J lost 0 bases, with 12 bases between them. This CDR3 is 14 amino acids long. This chain's CDR3 is CSVGRQKMNTEAFF. DNA of the CDR3: TGCAGCGTTGGCCGACAGAAGATGAACACTGAAGCTTTCTTT.

The chain recombines TRBV15 with TRBJ2-7, with D tentatively TRBD1 (5 bases). The germline gives CDR1 LNHNV, CDR2 YYDKDF (reference sequence). The V end lost 5 bases, the J end lost 0 bases, and 14 bases lay between the germline ends. The CDR3 covers 15 residues. The CDR3 here is CATSQGFSLSYEQYF. CDR3 bases: TGTGCCACCAGCCAGGGCTTTTCCCTCTCCTACGAGCAGTACTTC.

This chain links TRBV7-9 with TRBJ1-3; D is unresolved. Trimming left V 6 bases short and J 0 bases short, with 9 bases between. CDR1 SEHNR and CDR2 FQNEAQ come from the germline V gene (reference sequence). The CDR3 runs to 14 residues. The CDR3 reads CASRDGGSGNTIYF. CDR3 in DNA: TGTGCCAGCAGGGACGGTGGCTCTGGAAACACCATATATTTT.

The V call is TRBV13, the J call TRBJ2-7, with D unresolved. Germline CDR1 is PRHDT and CDR2 is FYEKMQ (reference sequence). With 3 bases removed from V and 0 bases from J, the gap between germline ends came to 6 bases. The CDR3 spans 13 residues. The CDR3 bases are TGTGCCAGCAGCTTTCCAGACTCCTACGAGCAGTACTTC. It specifies CASSFPDSYEQYF.

The chain recombines TRBV19 with TRBJ2-1; 9 bases fit TRBD2. The V segment lost 5 bases and the J segment 8 bases; nucleotides outside the gene matches: 7. CDR1 LNHDA and CDR2 SQIVND come from the germline V gene (reference sequence). This CDR3 comprises 14 residues. In DNA, the CDR3 is TGTGCCAGTAGTGAGAGTAGCGGGAGTCATGAGCAGTTCTTC. It encodes CASSESSGSHEQFF.

The chain uses TRBV2 and TRBJ1-2; unclear D gene. Germline V CDR1 and CDR2: SNHLY, FYNNEI. V was pared by 5 bases and J by 5 bases, with 18 bases between. The CDR3 has 15 residues. CDR3 coding DNA: TGTGCCAGCAGTCCCCGTTTGGGGATGAGATATGGCTACACCTTC. It specifies CASSPRLGMRYGYTF.

Details on this clone: Sequence at one end of the junction differs from germline and may be a read error. CDR3 region: CAWSGVGLAEIFF. The CDR3 region has the DNA TGTGCCTGGAGTGGTGTAGGGCTAGCGGAGATATTTTTT. The rearrangement joins TRBV30 to TRBJ2-3; 7 positions match TRBD2. There are 13 residues in the CDR3. From germline, CDR1 is GTSNPN and CDR2 SVGIG (reference sequence).

This sequence joins TRBV2 and TRBJ2-3, with no clear D. Trimming removed 6 bases at V and 0 bases at J, with 16 bases between. Per the germline V gene, CDR1 is SNHLY and CDR2 is FYNNEI. This CDR3 comprises 16 residues. As DNA, the CDR3 is TGTGCCAGCAGCCCTTGGAAGGCGGTGAGCACAGATACGCAGTATTTT. It is translated as CASSPWKAVSTDTQYF. The whole variable domain, remainder taken from reference TRBV2 and TRBJ2-3, is EPEVTQTPSHQVTQMGQEVILRCVPISNHLYFYWYRQILGQKVEFLVSFYNNEISEKSEIFDDQFSVERPDGSNFTLKIRSTKLEDSAMYFCASSPWKAVSTDTQYFGPGTRLTVL.

J is TRBJ1-2 and V is TRBV7-9, with D perhaps TRBD1 (5 bases). Germline CDR1 reads SEHNR; CDR2 reads FQNEAQ (reference sequence). CDR3 size: 17 residues. The germline V and J ends were trimmed by 5 bases and 0 bases, with 19 bases remaining between them. CDR3 sequence reads: CASSPPGGGTANYGYTF. The CDR3 coding sequence is TGTGCCAGCAGCCCTCCCGGCGGAGGGACGGCTAACTATGGCTACACCTTC.

The V gene is TRBV28, the J gene TRBJ2-7; the D is unclear. This CDR3 region has 12 residues. From germline, CDR1 is MDHEN and CDR2 SYDVKM. V was clipped by 9 bases and J by 0 bases, with 9 bases between them. This chain's CDR3 is CASSTYSYEQYF. The CDR3 coding sequence is TGTGCCAGTTCGACCTACTCCTACGAGCAGTACTTC.